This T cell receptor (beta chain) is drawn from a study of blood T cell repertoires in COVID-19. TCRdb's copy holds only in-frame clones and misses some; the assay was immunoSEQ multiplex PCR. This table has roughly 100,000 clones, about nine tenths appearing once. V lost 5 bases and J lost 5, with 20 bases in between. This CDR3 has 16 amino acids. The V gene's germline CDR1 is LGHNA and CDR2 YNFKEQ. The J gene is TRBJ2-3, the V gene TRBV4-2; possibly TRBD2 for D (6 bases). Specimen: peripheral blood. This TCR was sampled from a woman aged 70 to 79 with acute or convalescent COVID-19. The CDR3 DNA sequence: TGTGCCAGCAGCAGACCATACGGGAGTGTCGTAGATACGCAGTATTTT. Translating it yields CASSRPYGSVVDTQYF.